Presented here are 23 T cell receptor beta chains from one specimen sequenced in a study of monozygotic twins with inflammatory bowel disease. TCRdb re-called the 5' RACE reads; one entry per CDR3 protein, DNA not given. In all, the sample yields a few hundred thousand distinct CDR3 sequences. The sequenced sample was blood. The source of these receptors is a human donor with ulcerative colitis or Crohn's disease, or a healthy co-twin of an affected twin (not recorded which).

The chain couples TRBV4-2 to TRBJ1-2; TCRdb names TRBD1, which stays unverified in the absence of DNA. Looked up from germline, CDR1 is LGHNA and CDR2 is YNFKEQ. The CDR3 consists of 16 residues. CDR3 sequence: CASSHPETGPWYGYTF.

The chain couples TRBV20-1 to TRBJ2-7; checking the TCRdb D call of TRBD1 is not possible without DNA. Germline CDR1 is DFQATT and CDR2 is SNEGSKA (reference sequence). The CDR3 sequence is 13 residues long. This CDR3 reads CSGQGRGVYEQYF.

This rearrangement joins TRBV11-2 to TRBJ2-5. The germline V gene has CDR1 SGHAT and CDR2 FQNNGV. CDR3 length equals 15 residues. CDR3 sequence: CASSLGEWRQETQYF. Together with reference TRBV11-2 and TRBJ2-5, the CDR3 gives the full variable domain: EAGVAQSPRYKIIEKRQSVAFWCNPISGHATLYWYQQILGQGPKLLIQFQNNGVVDDSQLPKDRFSAERLKGVDSTLKIQPAKLEDSAVYLCASSLGEWRQETQYFGPGTRLLVL.

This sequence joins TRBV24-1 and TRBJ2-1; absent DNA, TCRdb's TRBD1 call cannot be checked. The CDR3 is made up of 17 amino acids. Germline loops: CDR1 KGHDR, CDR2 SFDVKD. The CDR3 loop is CATDRQGSSRAYNEQFF.

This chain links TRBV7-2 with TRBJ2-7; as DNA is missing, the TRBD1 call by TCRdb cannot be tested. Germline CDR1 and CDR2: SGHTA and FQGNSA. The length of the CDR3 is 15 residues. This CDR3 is CASSRIAGTAYEQYF.

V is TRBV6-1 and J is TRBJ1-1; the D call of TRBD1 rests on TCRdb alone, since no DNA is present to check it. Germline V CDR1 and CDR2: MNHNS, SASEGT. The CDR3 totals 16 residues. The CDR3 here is CASSPPPGQVNTEAFF.

The chain's CDR3 is CASSLASEVDEQFF. The gene calls are TRBV5-1 and TRBJ2-1; TCRdb selects TRBD2, and the lack of DNA leaves this call unchecked. The CDR3 has 14 residues. Germline lookup yields CDR1 SGHRS and CDR2 YFSETQ. Combining the CDR3 with reference TRBV5-1 and TRBJ2-1 gives the whole variable domain KAGVTQTPRYLIKTRGQQVTLSCSPISGHRSVSWYQQTPGQGLQFLFEYFSETQRNKGNFPGRFSGRQFSNSRSEMNVSTLELGDSALYLCASSLASEVDEQFFGPGTRLTVL.

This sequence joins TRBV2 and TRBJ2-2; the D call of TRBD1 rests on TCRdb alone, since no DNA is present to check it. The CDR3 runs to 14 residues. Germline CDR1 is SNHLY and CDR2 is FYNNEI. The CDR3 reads CASSEGRTTGELFF.

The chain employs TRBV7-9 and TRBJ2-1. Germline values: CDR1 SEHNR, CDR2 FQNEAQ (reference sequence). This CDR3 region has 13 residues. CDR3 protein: CATMGDSYNEQFF.

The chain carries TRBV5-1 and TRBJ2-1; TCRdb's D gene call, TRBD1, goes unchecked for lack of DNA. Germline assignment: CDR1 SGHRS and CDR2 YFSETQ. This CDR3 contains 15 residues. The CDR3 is CASSQGTGRGNEQFF.

The CDR3 spells CAISAGQLAGTEAFF. This rearrangement joins TRBV10-3 to TRBJ1-1; no DNA is available, so the TRBD1 call from TCRdb remains unchecked. This CDR3 comprises 15 residues. CDR1 and CDR2 (germline): ENHRY, SYGVKD.

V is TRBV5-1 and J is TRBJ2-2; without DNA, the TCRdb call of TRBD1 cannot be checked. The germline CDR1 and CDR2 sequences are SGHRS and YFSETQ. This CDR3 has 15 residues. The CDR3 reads CASRPDRDGTGELFF.

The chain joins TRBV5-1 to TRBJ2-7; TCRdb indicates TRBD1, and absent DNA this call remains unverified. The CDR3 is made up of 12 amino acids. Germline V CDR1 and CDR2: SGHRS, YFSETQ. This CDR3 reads CASSGQNNEQYF.

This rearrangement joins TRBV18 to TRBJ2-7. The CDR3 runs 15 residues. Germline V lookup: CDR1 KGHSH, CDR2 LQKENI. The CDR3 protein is CASSPPSLKGGEQYF.

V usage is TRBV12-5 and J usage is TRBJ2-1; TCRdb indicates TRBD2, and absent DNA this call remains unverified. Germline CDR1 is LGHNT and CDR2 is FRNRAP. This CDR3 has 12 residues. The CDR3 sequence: CASGQGRDEQFF.

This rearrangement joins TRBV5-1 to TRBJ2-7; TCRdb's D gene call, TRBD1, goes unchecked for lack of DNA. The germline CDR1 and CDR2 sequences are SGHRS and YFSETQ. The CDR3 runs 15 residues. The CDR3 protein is CASSSAGTGGHEQYF.

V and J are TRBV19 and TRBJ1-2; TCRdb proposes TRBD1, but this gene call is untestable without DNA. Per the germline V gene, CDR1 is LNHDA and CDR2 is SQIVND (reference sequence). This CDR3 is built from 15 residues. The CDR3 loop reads CASSVQGASLYGYTF.

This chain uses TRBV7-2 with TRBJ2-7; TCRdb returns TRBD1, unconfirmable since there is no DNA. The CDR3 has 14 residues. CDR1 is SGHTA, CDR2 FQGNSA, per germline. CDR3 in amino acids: CASSYSWTGREQYF.

CDR3 loop: CASSIRGPPNTEAFF. The V and J genes are TRBV19 and TRBJ1-1; TCRdb designates TRBD1, a call that cannot be tested without DNA. Germline CDR1 LNHDA, CDR2 SQIVND (reference sequence). CDR3 length equals 15 residues. The full variable domain, rest sourced from reference TRBV19 and TRBJ1-1, is DGGITQSPKYLFRKEGQNVTLSCEQNLNHDAMYWYRQDPGQGLRLIYYSQIVNDFQKGDIAEGYSVSREKKESFPLTVTSAQKNPTAFYLCASSIRGPPNTEAFFGQGTRLTVV.

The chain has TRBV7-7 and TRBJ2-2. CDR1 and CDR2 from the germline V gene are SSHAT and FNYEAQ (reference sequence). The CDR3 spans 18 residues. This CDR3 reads CASSHTTVRVYSSGELFF.

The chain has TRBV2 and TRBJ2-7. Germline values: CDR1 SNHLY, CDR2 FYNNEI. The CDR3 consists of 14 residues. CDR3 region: CASSDSANSYEQYF.

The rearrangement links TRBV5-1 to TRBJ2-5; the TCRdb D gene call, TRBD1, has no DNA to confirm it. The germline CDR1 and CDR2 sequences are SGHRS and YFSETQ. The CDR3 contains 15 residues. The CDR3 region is CASSWTGGPEETQYF.

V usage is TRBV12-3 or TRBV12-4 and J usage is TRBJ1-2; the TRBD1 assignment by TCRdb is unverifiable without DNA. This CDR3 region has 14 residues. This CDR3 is CASSLQGGTYGYTF.